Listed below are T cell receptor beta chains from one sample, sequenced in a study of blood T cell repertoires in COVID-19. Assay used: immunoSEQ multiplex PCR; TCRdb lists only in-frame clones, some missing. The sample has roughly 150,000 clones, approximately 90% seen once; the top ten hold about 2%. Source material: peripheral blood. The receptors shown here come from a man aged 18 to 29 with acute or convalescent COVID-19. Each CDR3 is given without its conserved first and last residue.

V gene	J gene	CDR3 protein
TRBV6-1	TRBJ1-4	ASSEGTSSEKLF
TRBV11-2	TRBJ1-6	ASSVTGENSPLH
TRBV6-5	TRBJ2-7	ASILAGGSHEQY
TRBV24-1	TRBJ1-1	ATSDASTGWTEAF
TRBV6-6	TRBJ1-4	ASSYSPHATNEKLF
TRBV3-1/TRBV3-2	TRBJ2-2	ASSPDYLTGELF
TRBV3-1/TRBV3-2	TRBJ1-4	ASSQGGFDEKLF
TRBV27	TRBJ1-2	ASSPRTGTGGYT
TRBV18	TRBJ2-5	ASSPGMGFGETQY
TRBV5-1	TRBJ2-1	ASSTRTSGEGEQF
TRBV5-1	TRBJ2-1	ASSSPGLGAPNEQF
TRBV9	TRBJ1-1	ASSVVSGATEAF
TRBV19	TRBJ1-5	ASSIVGGPDQPQH
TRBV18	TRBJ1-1	ASSPFGDTEAF
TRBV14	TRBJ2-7	ASSQGFSNYEQY
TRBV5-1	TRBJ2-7	ASSLRQGSSYEQY
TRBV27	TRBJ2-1	ASSGGLAGVAGSYNEQF
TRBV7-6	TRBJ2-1	ASSLAPRLTSYNEQF
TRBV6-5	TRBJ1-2	ASSSPGQGPGYT
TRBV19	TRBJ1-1	ASSIGSPTFEAF
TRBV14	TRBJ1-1	ASSRTGWNTEAF
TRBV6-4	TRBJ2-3	ASSGGGATDTQY
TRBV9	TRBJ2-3	ASTDTAYSTDTQY
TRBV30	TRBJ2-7	AWRGQDEQY
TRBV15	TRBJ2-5	ATSRGRPEGQY
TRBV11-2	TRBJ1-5	ASSLGLWNQPQH
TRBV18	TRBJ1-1	ASSPGQGATEAF
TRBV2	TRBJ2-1	ASSGVAGVDNEQF